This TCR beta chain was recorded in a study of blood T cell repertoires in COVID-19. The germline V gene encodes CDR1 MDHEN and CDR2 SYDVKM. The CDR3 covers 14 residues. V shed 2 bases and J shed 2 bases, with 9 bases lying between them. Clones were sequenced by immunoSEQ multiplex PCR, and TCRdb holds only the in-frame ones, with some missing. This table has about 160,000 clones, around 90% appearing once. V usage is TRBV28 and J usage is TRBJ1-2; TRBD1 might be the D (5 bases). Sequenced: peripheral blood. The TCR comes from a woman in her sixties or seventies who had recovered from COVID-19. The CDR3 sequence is CASSLTGPNYGYTF. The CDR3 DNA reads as TGTGCCAGCAGTTTAACAGGCCCAAACTATGGCTACACCTTC.